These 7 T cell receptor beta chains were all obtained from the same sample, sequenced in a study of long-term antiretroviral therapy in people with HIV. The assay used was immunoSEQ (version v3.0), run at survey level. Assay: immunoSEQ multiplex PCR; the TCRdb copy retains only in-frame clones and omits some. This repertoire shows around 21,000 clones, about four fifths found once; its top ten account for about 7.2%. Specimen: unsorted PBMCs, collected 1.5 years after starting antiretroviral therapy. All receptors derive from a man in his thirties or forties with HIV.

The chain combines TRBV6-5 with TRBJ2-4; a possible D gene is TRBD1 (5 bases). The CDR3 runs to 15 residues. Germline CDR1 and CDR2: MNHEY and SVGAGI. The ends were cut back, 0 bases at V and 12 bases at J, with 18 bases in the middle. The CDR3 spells CASSYSRGRPMTQYF. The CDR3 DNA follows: TGTGCCAGCAGTTACTCAAGGGGCAGGCCGATGACTCAGTACTTC.

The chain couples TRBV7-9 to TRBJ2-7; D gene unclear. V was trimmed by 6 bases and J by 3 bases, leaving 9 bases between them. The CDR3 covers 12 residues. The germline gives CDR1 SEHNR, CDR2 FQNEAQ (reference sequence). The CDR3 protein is CASSSNSYEQYF. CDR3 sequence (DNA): TGTGCCAGCAGTTCTAATAGCTACGAGCAGTACTTC.

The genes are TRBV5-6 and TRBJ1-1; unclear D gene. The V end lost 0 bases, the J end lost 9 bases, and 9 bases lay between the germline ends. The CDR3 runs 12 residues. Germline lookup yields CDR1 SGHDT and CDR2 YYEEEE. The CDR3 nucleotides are TGTGCCAGCAGCTTGGAATTTGATAAAGCTTTCTTT. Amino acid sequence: CASSLEFDKAFF.

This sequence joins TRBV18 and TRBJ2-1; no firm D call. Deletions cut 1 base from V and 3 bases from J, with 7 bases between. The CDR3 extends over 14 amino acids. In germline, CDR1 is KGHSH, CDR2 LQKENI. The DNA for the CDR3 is TGTGCCAGCTCACCACAGGGTATCTACAATGAGCAGTTCTTC. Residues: CASSPQGIYNEQFF.

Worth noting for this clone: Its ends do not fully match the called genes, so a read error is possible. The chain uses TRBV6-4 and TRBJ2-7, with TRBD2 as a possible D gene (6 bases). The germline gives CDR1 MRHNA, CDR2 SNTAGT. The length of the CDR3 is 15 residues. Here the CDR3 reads CASSYSGAPGFEQYF. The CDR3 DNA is TGTGCCAGCAGTTACTCGGGAGCCCCCGGGTTCGAGCAGTACTTC.

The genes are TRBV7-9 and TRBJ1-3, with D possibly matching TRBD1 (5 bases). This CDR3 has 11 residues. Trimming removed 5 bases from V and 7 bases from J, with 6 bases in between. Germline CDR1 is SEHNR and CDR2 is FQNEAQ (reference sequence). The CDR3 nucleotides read TGTGCCAGCAGCGGGGGTAACACCATATATTTT. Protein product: CASSGGNTIYF.

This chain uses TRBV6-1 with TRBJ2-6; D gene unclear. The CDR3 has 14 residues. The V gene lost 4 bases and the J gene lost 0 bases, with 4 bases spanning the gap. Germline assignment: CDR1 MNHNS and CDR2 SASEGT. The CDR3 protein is CASSGPSGANVLTF. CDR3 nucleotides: TGTGCCAGCAGTGGACCCTCTGGGGCCAACGTCCTGACTTTC.